This T cell receptor (beta chain) was recovered during a study of CD8 T cells in ankylosing spondylitis. Quantitative 5'-RACE with molecular barcodes produced the TCR beta libraries. Using its own MiXCR run on the 5' RACE reads, TCRdb lists one record per CDR3 protein. Of 180,000 or so distinct CDR3 sequences in the sample, about 9.9% were seen once. Whole-study results and caveats: Clones tied to disease were said to be significantly enriched in matched ankylosing spondylitis synovial fluid.

Judged by abundance, this clonotype is medium-sized. The antigen is unknown. Trimming removed 4 bases from V and 6 bases from J; junction bases left unmatched: 9. Germline V gene lookup returns CDR1 MNHEY and CDR2 SMNVEV (reference sequence). CDR3 length equals 15 residues. The receptor was derived from a male donor with ankylosing spondylitis or in good health (not recorded which). The material sequenced was blood, either unsorted or a sorted T cell fraction (not recorded which). The chain has TRBV27 and TRBJ2-7; 10 nucleotides line up with TRBD1. The CDR3 here is CASSSATDRGGEQYF. CDR3 coding DNA: TGTGCCAGCAGTTCCGCCACGGACAGGGGGGGCGAGCAGTACTTC.